The next 8 T cell receptor beta chains were all read from a single sample in a study of blood T cell repertoires in COVID-19. Measured with immunoSEQ multiplex PCR; TCRdb has only the in-frame clones, and not every one. The profile shows over 200,000 clones, 86% of them singletons. The sample was PBMCs or T cells enriched from blood (not recorded which). These receptors all come from a woman in her 30s who had been exposed to COVID-19.

This clone was recorded many times. The chain joins TRBV30 to TRBJ1-6; possible D gene TRBD1, 5 bases. V was cut by 3 bases and J by 2 bases, with 11 bases left in between. Germline-derived CDR1 and CDR2 are GTSNPN and SVGIG (reference sequence). This CDR3 region has 15 residues. CDR3 residues: CAWRQGGTYNSPLHF. CDR3 DNA sequence: TGTGCCTGGAGGCAGGGCGGAACCTATAATTCACCCCTCCACTTT. The full variable domain, rest sourced from reference TRBV30 and TRBJ1-6, is SQTIHQWPATLVQPVGSPLSLECTVEGTSNPNLYWYRQAAGRGLQLLFYSVGIGQISSEVPQNLSASRPQDRQFILSSKKLLLSDSGFYLCAWRQGGTYNSPLHFGNGTRLTVT.

The table lists this clone with a few counts. The gene calls are TRBV3-1 (or the pseudogene TRBV3-2) and TRBJ2-7; D perhaps matches TRBD2 (5 bases). Germline CDR1 is LGHDT and CDR2 is YNNKEL (reference sequence). V gave up 4 bases and J gave up 1 base, with 11 bases separating them. CDR3 length: 14 amino acids. CDR3 in DNA: TGTGCCAGCAGCCTTTATCGGGGATCCTACGAGCAGTACTTC. It yields the protein CASSLYRGSYEQYF.

This clone has just one count. The chain joins TRBV4-1 to TRBJ2-1; TRBD2 aligns across 10 bases. Losses at the gene ends were 6 bases for V and 3 bases for J; bases not matched to a gene: 5. The CDR3 is 15 amino acids. Germline CDR1 reads MGHRA; CDR2 reads YSYEKL. CDR3 protein: CASRDIAGGYNEQFF. The CDR3 DNA sequence: TGCGCCAGCAGGGATATAGCGGGGGGCTACAATGAGCAGTTCTTC.

The chain combines TRBV3-1 (or the pseudogene TRBV3-2) with TRBJ2-6, with 8 positions matching TRBD1. V trimming: 6 bases; J trimming: 0 bases; junction bases outside the gene matches: 4. CDR3 size: 16 residues. Germline CDR1 LGHDT, CDR2 YNNKEL (reference sequence). CDR3 protein: CASSRQGSSGANVLTF. DNA for the CDR3: TGTGCCAGCAGTCGACAGGGGAGCTCTGGGGCCAACGTCCTGACTTTC.

The count of this clone is one. Germline and junction disagree at one end, which may indicate a read error. The chain is built from TRBV3-1 (or the pseudogene TRBV3-2) and TRBJ2-5; perhaps TRBD2 as D (5 bases). The CDR3 runs to 12 residues. Germline V gene data show CDR1 as LGHDT and CDR2 as YNNKEL (reference sequence). CDR3 nucleotide sequence: TGTGCCAGCAGCCAAGATAAGCGGACCGAGTACTTC. The encoded protein is CASSQDKRTEYF.

The chain joins TRBV2 to TRBJ2-3, with 14 bases identical to TRBD2. J lost 8 bases, V lost 3 bases, and 4 bases had no gene match. Germline CDR1 and CDR2: SNHLY and FYNNEI. The CDR3 length is 15 residues. CDR3 sequence: CASSETSGGAVTQYF. CDR3 DNA: TGTGCCAGCAGTGAGACTAGCGGGGGGGCAGTTACGCAGTATTTT.

This clone has only a few counts. The rearrangement joins TRBV7-6 to TRBJ1-6; TRBD1 is a possible D gene (5 bases). The germline gives CDR1 SGHVS, CDR2 FNYEAQ. The V and J ends lost 0 bases and 9 bases respectively, with 15 bases between them. This CDR3 comprises 16 residues. The CDR3 loop reads CASSLAGAGEGSPLHF. The CDR3 DNA sequence: TGTGCCAGCAGCTTAGCAGGTGCGGGGGAAGGTTCACCCCTCCACTTT.

This chain uses TRBV7-3 with TRBJ2-5; 7 bases map to TRBD1. Germline V CDR1 and CDR2: SGHTA, FQGTGA. Trimming at V came to 4 bases and at J to 4 bases, leaving 3 bases not matched to a gene. This CDR3 spans 13 amino acids. The DNA of the CDR3 is TGTGCCAGCAGCTCCGGGACAGCAGAGACCCAGTACTTC. Its translation: CASSSGTAETQYF. Full variable domain (outside the CDR3, taken from reference TRBV7-3 and TRBJ2-5): GAGVSQTPSNKVTEKGKYVELRCDPISGHTALYWYRQSLGQGPEFLIYFQGTGAADDSGLPNDRFFAVRPEGSVSTLKIQRTERGDSAVYLCASSSGTAETQYFGPGTRLLVL.